This T cell receptor (beta chain) was profiled in a study of Ad26.COV2.S vaccination and SARS-CoV-2 variants (dated by TCRdb to the early 2020s). About the investigation overall: Vaccine-arm donors were drawn from COV1001, a multicentre, randomized, double-blind, placebo-controlled phase I-IIa trial of Ad26.COV2.S in healthy adults. Investigators remained blinded to trial group allocation during experiments and outcome assessment. Trial participants were randomized into five groups of five, in which low-dose or high-dose Ad26.COV2.S was given once or twice, or placebo was given on both occasions. The TCR-sequenced set comprised approximately 32 samples: about 19 Ad26.COV2.S vaccine recipients, 5 placebo recipients and 8 SARS-CoV-2 convalescent individuals. The specificity and breadth of SARS-CoV-2-reactive T cell receptors after Ad26.COV2.S vaccination were assessed by TCRbeta repertoire sequencing. Ad26.COV2.S was administered intramuscularly at a dose of 5x10^10 or 1x10^11 viral particles, either as one shot or as two shots given 56 days apart.

Per the publication, the treatment or condition label means: 19 received Ad26.COV2.S at low or high dose, single or two shots; 5 received placebo; per-sample allocation not given. For vaccine and placebo recipients, repertoires were sequenced using samples collected on day 63 after the first injection. In Cohort 1b, 25 adults aged 18-55 years were enrolled at a single site in Boston, USA, between 29 July and 7 August 2020. Ad26.COV2.S consisted of a replication-incompetent adenovirus type 26 vector by which a prefusion-stabilized SARS-CoV-2 spike protein from the original Wuhan strain was expressed. As concerns this clone: It lacks a known antigen. The record has no base qualities; no much larger clone is one base away.

TCRbeta CDR3 regions were sequenced with the immunoSEQ Assay. After extraction, genomic DNA underwent amplification by bias-controlled multiplex PCR, followed by high-throughput sequencing. In the original analysis: To quantify the absolute abundance of each unique TCRbeta CDR3 region, sequences were collapsed and filtered. T cell fraction was estimated by normalizing TCRbeta template counts to usable DNA, which was measured by amplifying reference genes present in all nucleated cells. Repertoire TCRs were annotated as SARS-CoV-2-specific when V gene, CDR3 amino acid sequence and J gene were exactly matched to a known reactive TCR set. The reference SARS-CoV-2 TCR set came from MIRA and was filtered for enrichment in COVID-19-positive ImmuneCODE repertoires, removing public or cross-reactive TCRs. Based on the MIRA antigens, annotated TCRs were further analysed at the level of specific ORF or position within ORF. Breadth was defined as annotated unique rearrangements over total unique productive rearrangements; depth was the summed frequency of those rearrangements. Group comparisons of TCR breadth used two-sided Wilcoxon rank-sum tests. TCRdb took over this immuneACCESS table, retaining in-frame rearrangements with V and J assigned. Such tables are incomplete; in checked studies, under half of the missing clones stem from an unresolved V gene, and the remainder is unexplained. That table is the source of V, J and clone size, and D and trimming were worked out from the DNA. The sample yields some 420,000 clones; 88% were counted once. Clones ranked in the top ten supply less than 4.5% of the sample.

CDR1 and CDR2 are drawn from the germline V gene: SGHTA, FQGNSA. From its cysteine to its phenylalanine, the CDR3 spans 14 amino acids. The DNA shown is the 42-base CDR3, in frame from base 1. V and J are truncated by 3 bases and 5 bases respectively, leaving an intervening sequence of 13 bases. General conclusions and limits of the study: The study was not powered to compare responses between vaccine doses or regimens. After vaccination, spike-specific CD8+ and CD4+ T cell responses were reported to show substantial breadth. Compared with placebo recipients, Ad26.COV2.S recipients showed higher spike-specific TCR breadth (P = 0.0014). Comparable non-spike TCR breadth was observed between vaccine and placebo recipients, consistent with only spike being contained in the vaccine. According to the authors, total T cell responses may have been underestimated by the TCR breadth and depth analyses.

The TCR originated in a person between 18 and 65 years old who received the Ad26.COV2.S COVID-19 vaccine or a placebo. The chain links TRBV7-2 with TRBJ2-5; 7 matching bases give a weak D call of TRBD2. Material: peripheral blood, obtained in a trial of Ad26.COV2.S vaccine versus placebo. The CDR3 in this case is CASSLNRGGETQYF. The bases are TGTGCCAGCAGCTTGAATAGGGGGGGGGAGACCCAGTACTTC.